This T cell receptor beta chain was sequenced for a study of CD8+ T cells in alopecia areata. Study in general: At a dose of 5 to 10 mg twice daily, oral tofacitinib was given to treated patients.

As for this clone: What it binds is unknown.

Germline loops: CDR1 SGHNT, CDR2 YENEEA. V was trimmed by 6 bases and J by 3 bases, leaving 17 bases between them. The CDR3 runs 15 residues. Both peripheral blood and punch biopsies of lesional scalp skin were obtained from patients who had alopecia areata. RNA, once extracted, was reverse transcribed into cDNA for use as the sequencing template. Generated by immunoSEQ multiplex PCR, the TCRdb table keeps only in-frame clones and is missing some. Counted here are fewer than 200,000 clones, around 50% occurring once; the ten biggest clones make up about 15%. Overall study findings and caveats: Besides other cells, scalp samples also yield sequences of resident alphabeta T cells from normal skin.

The specimen comprised CD4+ T cells sorted from blood, sampled at week 0. The chain employs TRBV11-3 and TRBJ1-2, with D perhaps matching TRBD1 (6 bases). The TCR was taken from a human donor with alopecia areata. CDR3 sequence (DNA): TGTGCCAGCAGGCCAGGGAGGGGGACGGACTATGGCTACACCTTC. Its protein is CASRPGRGTDYGYTF.